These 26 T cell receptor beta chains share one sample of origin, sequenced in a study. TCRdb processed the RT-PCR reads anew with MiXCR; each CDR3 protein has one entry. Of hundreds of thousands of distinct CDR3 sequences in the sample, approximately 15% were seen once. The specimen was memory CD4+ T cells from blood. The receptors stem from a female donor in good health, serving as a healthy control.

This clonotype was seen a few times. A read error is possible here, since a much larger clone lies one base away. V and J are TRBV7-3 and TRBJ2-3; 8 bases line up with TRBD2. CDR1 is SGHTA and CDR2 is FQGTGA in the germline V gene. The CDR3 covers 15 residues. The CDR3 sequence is CGSSSQAGAPDTQYF. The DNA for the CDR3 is TGTGGCAGCAGCTCCCAAGCGGGGGCCCCAGATACGCAGTATTTT. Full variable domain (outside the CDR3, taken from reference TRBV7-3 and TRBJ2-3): GAGVSQTPSNKVTEKGKYVELRCDPISGHTALYWYRQSLGQGPEFLIYFQGTGAADDSGLPNDRFFAVRPEGSVSTLKIQRTERGDSAVYLCGSSSQAGAPDTQYFGPGTRLTVL.

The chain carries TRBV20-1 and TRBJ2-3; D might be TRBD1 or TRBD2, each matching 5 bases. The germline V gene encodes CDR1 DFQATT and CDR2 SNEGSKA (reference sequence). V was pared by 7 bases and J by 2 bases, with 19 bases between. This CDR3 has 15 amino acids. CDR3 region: CSVTEPGPDTDTQYF. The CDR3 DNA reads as TGCAGTGTCACCGAACCGGGACCCGACACAGATACGCAGTATTTT.

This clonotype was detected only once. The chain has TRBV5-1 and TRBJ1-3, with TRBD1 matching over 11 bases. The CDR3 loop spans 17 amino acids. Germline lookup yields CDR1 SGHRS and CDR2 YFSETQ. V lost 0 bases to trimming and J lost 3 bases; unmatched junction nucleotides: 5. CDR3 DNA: TGCGCCAGCAGCTTGGCCGGACAGGGGGCGAATGGAAACACCATATATTTT. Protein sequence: CASSLAGQGANGNTIYF. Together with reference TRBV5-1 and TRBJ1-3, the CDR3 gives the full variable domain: KAGVTQTPRYLIKTRGQQVTLSCSPISGHRSVSWYQQTPGQGLQFLFEYFSETQRNKGNFPGRFSGRQFSNSRSEMNVSTLELGDSALYLCASSLAGQGANGNTIYFGEGSWLTVV.

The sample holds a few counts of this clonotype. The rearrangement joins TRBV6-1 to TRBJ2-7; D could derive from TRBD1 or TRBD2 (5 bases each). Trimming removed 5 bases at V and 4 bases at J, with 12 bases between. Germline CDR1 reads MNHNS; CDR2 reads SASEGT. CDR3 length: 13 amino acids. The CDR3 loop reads CASSSGPRYEQYF. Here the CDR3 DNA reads TGTGCCAGCAGTTCGGGACCACGATACGAGCAGTACTTC.

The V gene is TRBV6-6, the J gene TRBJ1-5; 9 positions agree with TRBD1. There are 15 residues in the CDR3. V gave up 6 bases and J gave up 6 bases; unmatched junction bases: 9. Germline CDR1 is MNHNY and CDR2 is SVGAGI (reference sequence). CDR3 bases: TGTGCCAGCAGACTTAGGGACAGGGAGGCTCAGCCCCAGCATTTT. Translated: CASRLRDREAQPQHF.

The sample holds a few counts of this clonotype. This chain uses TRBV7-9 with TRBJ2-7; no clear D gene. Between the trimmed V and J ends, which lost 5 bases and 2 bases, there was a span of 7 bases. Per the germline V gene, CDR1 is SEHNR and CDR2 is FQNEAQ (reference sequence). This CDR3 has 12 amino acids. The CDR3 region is CASSVTAYEQYF. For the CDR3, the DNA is TGTGCCAGCAGCGTTACAGCCTACGAGCAGTACTTC.

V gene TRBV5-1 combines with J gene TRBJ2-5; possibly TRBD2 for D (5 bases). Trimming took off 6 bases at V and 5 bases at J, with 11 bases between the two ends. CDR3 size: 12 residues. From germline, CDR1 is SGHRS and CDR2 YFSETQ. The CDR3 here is CASTPSGETQYF. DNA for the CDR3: TGCGCCAGCACTCCCTCGGGGGAGACCCAGTACTTC.

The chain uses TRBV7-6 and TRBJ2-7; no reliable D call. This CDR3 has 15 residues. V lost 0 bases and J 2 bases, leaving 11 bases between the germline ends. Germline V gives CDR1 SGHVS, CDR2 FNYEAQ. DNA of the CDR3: TGTGCCAGCAGCTTAGCGGGCGCAGCCACCTACGAGCAGTACTTC. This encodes CASSLAGAATYEQYF.

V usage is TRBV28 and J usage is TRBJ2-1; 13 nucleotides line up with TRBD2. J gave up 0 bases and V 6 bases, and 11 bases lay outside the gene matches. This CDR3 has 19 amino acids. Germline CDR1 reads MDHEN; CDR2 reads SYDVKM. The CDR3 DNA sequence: TGTGCCAGCAGGACGACCTGGACTAGCGGGAGAAGCTCCTACAATGAGCAGTTCTTC. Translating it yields CASRTTWTSGRSSYNEQFF.

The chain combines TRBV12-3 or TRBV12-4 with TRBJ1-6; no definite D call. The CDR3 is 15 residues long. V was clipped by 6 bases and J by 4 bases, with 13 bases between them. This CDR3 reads CASRLDRRYNSPLHF. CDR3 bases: TGTGCCAGCAGGTTGGACCGAAGGTATAATTCACCCCTCCACTTT.

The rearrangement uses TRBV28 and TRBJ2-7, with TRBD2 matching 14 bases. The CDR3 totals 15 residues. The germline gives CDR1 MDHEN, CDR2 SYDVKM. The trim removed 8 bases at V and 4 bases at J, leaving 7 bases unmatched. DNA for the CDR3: TGTGCCAGCGGATCCCGGACTAGCGGGAGGTACGAGCAGTACTTC. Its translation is CASGSRTSGRYEQYF.

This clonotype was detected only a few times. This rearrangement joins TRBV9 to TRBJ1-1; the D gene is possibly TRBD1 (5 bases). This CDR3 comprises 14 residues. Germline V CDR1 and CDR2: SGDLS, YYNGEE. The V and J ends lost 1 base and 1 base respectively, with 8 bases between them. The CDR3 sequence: CASSVWGGNTEAFF. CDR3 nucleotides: TGTGCCAGCAGCGTATGGGGGGGGAACACTGAAGCTTTCTTT.

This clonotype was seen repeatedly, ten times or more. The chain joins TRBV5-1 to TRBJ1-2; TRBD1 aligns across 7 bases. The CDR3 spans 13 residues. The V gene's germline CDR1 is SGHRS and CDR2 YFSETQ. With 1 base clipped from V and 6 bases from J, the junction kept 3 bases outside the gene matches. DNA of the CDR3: TGCGCCAGCAGCTTGAACAGGGGAGATGGCTACACCTTC. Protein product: CASSLNRGDGYTF.

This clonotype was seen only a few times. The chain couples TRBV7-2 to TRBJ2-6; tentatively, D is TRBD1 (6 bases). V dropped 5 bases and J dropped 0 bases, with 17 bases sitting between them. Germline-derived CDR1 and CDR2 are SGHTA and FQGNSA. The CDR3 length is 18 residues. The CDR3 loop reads CASSHGQPSGSGANVLTF. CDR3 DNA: TGTGCCAGCAGCCACGGACAGCCTTCAGGCTCTGGGGCCAACGTCCTGACTTTC.

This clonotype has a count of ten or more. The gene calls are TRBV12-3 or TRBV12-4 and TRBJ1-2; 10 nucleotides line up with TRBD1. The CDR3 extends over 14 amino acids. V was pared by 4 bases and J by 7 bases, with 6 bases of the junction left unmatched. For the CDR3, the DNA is TGTGCCAGCAGTTACCCGACAGGGGGCGGTGGCTACACCTTC. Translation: CASSYPTGGGGYTF.

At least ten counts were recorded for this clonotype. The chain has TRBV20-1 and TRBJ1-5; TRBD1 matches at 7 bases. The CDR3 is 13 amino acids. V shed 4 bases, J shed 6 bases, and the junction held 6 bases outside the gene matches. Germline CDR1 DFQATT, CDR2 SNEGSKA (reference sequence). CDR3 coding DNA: TGCAGTGCTAACAGTCAGGGGGGTCAGCCCCAGCATTTT. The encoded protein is CSANSQGGQPQHF.

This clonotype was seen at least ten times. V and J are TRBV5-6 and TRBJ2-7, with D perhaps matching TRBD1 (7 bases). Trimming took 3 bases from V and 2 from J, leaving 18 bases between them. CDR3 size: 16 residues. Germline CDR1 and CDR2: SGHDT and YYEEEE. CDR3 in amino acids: CASSSTRGRGTYEQYF. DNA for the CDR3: TGTGCCAGCAGCTCTACGAGGGGGCGCGGGACCTACGAGCAGTACTTC.

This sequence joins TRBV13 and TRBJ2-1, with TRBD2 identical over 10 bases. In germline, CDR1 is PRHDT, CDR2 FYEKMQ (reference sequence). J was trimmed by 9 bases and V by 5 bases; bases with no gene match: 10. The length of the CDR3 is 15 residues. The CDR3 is CASSPLAGDFGEQFF. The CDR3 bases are TGTGCCAGCAGCCCTCTAGCGGGAGACTTCGGTGAGCAGTTCTTC.

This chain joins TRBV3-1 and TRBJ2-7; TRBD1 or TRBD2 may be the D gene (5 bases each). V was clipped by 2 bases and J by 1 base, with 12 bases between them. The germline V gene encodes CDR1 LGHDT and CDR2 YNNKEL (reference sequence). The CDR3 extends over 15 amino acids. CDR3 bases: TGTGCCAGCAGCCAAAGGGACCTCTTATCCTACGAGCAGTACTTC. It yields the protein CASSQRDLLSYEQYF.

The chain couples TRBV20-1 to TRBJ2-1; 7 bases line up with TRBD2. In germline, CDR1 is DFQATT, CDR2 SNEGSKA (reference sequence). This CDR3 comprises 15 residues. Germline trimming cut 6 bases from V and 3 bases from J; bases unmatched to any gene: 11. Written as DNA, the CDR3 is TGCAGTGCCCGAATCCCCCTAGCGGACTACAATGAGCAGTTCTTC. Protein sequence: CSARIPLADYNEQFF.

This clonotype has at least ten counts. CDR3: CASNVQERDTQYF. The CDR3 DNA sequence: TGTGCCAGCAACGTCCAAGAACGAGATACGCAGTATTTT. The chain carries TRBV12-3 or TRBV12-4 and TRBJ2-3, with D hard to call. The CDR3 spans 13 residues. V shed 7 bases and J shed 5 bases, with 13 bases lying between them.

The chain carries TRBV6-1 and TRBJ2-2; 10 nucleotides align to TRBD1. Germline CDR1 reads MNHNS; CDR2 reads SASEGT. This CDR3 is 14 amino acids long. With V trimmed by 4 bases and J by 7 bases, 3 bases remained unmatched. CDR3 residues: CASSGQGANGELFF. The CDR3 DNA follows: TGTGCCAGCAGTGGACAGGGGGCTAACGGGGAGCTGTTTTTT.

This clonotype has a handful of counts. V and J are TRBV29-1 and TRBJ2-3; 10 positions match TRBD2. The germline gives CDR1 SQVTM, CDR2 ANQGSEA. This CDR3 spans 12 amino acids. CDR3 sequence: CRAGGGTDTQYF. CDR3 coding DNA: TGCAGAGCGGGAGGGGGGACAGATACGCAGTATTTT.

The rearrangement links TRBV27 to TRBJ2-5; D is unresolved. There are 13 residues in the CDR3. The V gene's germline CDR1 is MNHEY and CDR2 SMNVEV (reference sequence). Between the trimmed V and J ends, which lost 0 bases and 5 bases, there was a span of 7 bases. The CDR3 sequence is CASSLSNGETQYF. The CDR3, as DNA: TGTGCCAGCAGTTTATCCAACGGCGAGACCCAGTACTTC.

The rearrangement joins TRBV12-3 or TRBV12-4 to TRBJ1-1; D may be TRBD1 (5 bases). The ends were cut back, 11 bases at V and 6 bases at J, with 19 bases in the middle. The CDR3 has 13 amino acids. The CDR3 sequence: CAVRGTSNSEAFF. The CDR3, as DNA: TGTGCCGTTCGGGGGACGTCCAACTCTGAAGCTTTCTTT.

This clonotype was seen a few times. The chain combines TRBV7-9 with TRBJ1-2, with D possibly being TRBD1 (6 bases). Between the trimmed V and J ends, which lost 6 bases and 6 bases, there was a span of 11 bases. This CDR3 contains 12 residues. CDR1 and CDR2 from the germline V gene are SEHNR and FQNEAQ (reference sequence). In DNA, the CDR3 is TGTGCCAGCAGTCGGACAGATGATGGCTACACCTTC. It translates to CASSRTDDGYTF.